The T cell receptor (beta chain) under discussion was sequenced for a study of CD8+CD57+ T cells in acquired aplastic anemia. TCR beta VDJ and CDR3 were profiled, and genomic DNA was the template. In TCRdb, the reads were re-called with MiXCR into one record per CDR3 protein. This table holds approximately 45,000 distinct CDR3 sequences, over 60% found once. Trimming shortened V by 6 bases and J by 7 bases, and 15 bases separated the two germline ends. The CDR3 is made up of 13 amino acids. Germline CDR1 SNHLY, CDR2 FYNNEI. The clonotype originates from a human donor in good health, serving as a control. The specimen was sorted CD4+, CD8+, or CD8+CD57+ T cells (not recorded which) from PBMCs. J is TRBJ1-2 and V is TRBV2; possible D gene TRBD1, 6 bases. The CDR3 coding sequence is TGTGCCAGCAGCGGATTACAGGGATTTGGCTACACCTTC. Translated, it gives CASSGLQGFGYTF. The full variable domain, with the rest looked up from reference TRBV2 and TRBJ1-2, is EPEVTQTPSHQVTQMGQEVILRCVPISNHLYFYWYRQILGQKVEFLVSFYNNEISEKSEIFDDQFSVERPDGSNFTLKIRSTKLEDSAMYFCASSGLQGFGYTFGSGTRLTVV.